This entry lists 29 T cell receptor beta chains sequenced from one sample in a study of tumor-infiltrating lymphocytes in primary liver carcinoma. A constant-region primer primed TCR beta cDNA synthesis from about 0.55 ug of total RNA. Three rounds of nested multiplex PCR with slightly modified ARM-PCR produced TCR beta libraries. The first two PCR rounds used TRBV1-TRBV30 forward primers with a C-beta reverse primer, roughly 10 cycles each. One entry per CDR3 protein, called by TCRdb with MiXCR from the multiplex PCR reads. The sample includes 300,000 to 400,000 distinct CDR3 sequences, almost 65% of them seen just once. Out of unsorted whole blood came the blood RNA, and germline DNA was extracted as well. Material: peripheral blood. The origin of the receptors is a man aged 35 to 55 with primary liver carcinoma and hepatitis B virus infection.

V is TRBV5-1 and J is TRBJ2-7, with D tentatively TRBD2 (5 bases). The CDR3 sequence is 15 residues long. The germline V gene has CDR1 SGHRS and CDR2 YFSETQ. V was pared by 0 bases and J by 3 bases, with 13 bases between. The CDR3 DNA is TGCGCCAGCAGCTTGGAAGGGAGACTTAGCTACGAGCAGTACTTC. Translating it yields CASSLEGRLSYEQYF.

The chain is built from TRBV6-2 or TRBV6-3 and TRBJ1-1; possibly TRBD1 for D (5 bases). Trimming removed 8 bases from V and 4 bases from J, with 20 bases in between. The CDR3 is 15 residues long. Germline-derived CDR1 and CDR2 are MNHEY and SVGEGT. This CDR3 reads CASGECGGLGTEAFF. CDR3 DNA: TGTGCCAGCGGTGAATGTGGGGGTCTAGGCACTGAAGCTTTCTTT.

The chain carries TRBV29-1 and TRBJ2-7; possibly TRBD1 for D (6 bases). Germline assignment: CDR1 SQVTM and CDR2 ANQGSEA. The CDR3 consists of 13 residues. Trimming removed 1 base from V and 6 bases from J, with 13 bases in between. The CDR3 nucleotides read TGCAGCGTTGAAGGACAGGTTACCTTCGAGCAGTACTTC. It is translated as CSVEGQVTFEQYF.

In its sample, this clonotype was seen a few times. A read error may explain this, as a much larger clone is one base away. The chain is built from TRBV5-4 and TRBJ1-4; D gene unclear. The CDR3 covers 12 residues. CDR1 is SGHNT and CDR2 is YYREEE in the germline V gene (reference sequence). The CDR3 spells CASSLVEQREVF. The CDR3 DNA sequence: TGTGCCAGCAGCTTGGTAGAGCAGAGAGAAGTTTTT.

With regard to this clonotype: It may be a read error: a sequence one base away is much more abundant. The V and J genes are TRBV11-2 and TRBJ1-1; D call uncertain. Trimming took 5 bases from V and 7 from J, leaving 17 bases between them. The CDR3 extends over 14 amino acids. Germline CDR1 SGHAT, CDR2 FQNNGV. The CDR3 bases are TGTGCCAGCAGCCGAAACAGCCTTTCGAGTGAAGCTTTCTTT. Translation: CASSRNSLSSEAFF.

Regarding this clonotype: A much larger clonotype is one base distant, so this may be a read error. The chain recombines TRBV6-2 or TRBV6-3 with TRBJ2-1; D perhaps matches TRBD1 (5 bases). V shed 6 bases and J shed 9 bases, with 21 bases lying between them. The CDR3 length is 15 residues. CDR1 is MNHEY, CDR2 SVGEGT, per germline. The CDR3 reads CASSKGLSRPGEQFF. The CDR3 DNA reads as TGTGCCAGCAGCAAGGGGTTGAGTCGACCGGGTGAGCAGTTCTTC.

The chain has TRBV5-4 and TRBJ1-2; possibly TRBD1 for D (6 bases). The germline V and J ends were trimmed by 4 bases and 0 bases, with 16 bases remaining between them. CDR3 size: 16 residues. Per the germline V gene, CDR1 is SGHNT and CDR2 is YYREEE (reference sequence). The CDR3 loop is CASSIDRILSNYGYTF. Here the CDR3 DNA reads TGTGCCAGCAGCATAGACAGGATCCTCTCTAACTATGGCTACACCTTC.

In its sample, this clonotype was seen once. The V and J genes are TRBV28 and TRBJ2-2, with D hard to call. CDR3 size: 15 residues. The germline V gene encodes CDR1 MDHEN and CDR2 SYDVKM. V lost 5 bases to trimming and J lost 8 bases, with 18 bases between them. For the CDR3, the DNA is TGTGCCAGCAGTACCCCAAACCCCTCCCTTGGGGAGCTGTTTTTT. Its protein product is CASSTPNPSLGELFF.

The V gene is TRBV30, the J gene TRBJ2-3; 11 nucleotides align to TRBD2. Germline V CDR1 and CDR2: GTSNPN, SVGIG (reference sequence). The V segment lost 6 bases and the J segment 2 bases; nucleotides outside the gene matches: 19. The CDR3 length is 19 residues. CDR3 in amino acids: CACTFGLAGGSALTDTQYF. The CDR3 bases are TGTGCCTGTACGTTTGGGCTAGCGGGAGGCTCCGCTCTCACAGATACGCAGTATTTT.

Comments on this clonotype: A single base separates this from a much larger clone, so it may be a read error. The CDR3 carries no conserved terminal phenylalanine or tryptophan, so it likely arises from a read error. This chain joins TRBV6-5 and TRBJ1-1, with a weak D call TRBD1 (6 bases). This CDR3 contains 15 residues. Per the germline V gene, CDR1 is MNHEY and CDR2 is SVGAGI. V lost 4 bases to trimming and J lost 0 bases, with 12 bases between them. The CDR3 DNA follows: TGTGCCAGCAGTTGGCCTGGGGGGCTGAACACTGAAGCTTTCTTA. This codes for CASSWPGGLNTEAFL.

This clonotype was seen ten or more times. The chain recombines TRBV12-3 or TRBV12-4 with TRBJ2-3; D tentatively reads TRBD1 or TRBD2 (5 bases each). V was clipped by 3 bases and J by 4 bases, with 14 bases between them. The CDR3 spans 15 residues. CDR3 residues: CASSLSQGVSDTQYF. CDR3 in DNA: TGTGCCAGCAGTTTGAGTCAGGGAGTTTCAGATACGCAGTATTTT.

Notes on this clonotype: The junction and the germline gene differ at one end; a read error may be behind it. The CDR3 nucleotides read TGTGCCAGCATCTTCCTAGGGGGAGGGGGGTCACCCCTCCTCTTT. Translation gives CASIFLGGGGSPLLF. This chain joins TRBV11-2 and TRBJ1-6; D might be TRBD1 (6 bases). This CDR3 is built from 15 residues. CDR1 is SGHAT, CDR2 FQNNGV, per germline.

There are many counts of this clonotype. CDR3 coding DNA: TGTGCCAGCAGCCGACCAAGTGGTAGCGGGACTAGCACAGATACGCAGTATTTT. It translates to CASSRPSGSGTSTDTQYF. The chain carries TRBV11-2 and TRBJ2-3, with 8 positions matching TRBD2. Germline lookup yields CDR1 SGHAT and CDR2 FQNNGV. The CDR3 covers 18 residues. Trimming took 5 bases from V and 0 from J; bases not matched to a gene: 13.

The gene calls are TRBV5-6 and TRBJ2-1; 8 nucleotides line up with TRBD2. The CDR3 has 16 residues. The V gene's germline CDR1 is SGHDT and CDR2 YYEEEE. Losses at the gene ends were 4 bases for V and 4 bases for J; bases not matched to a gene: 10. The DNA for the CDR3 is TGTGCCAGCAGCCCCACTAGCGGTAGGAGATACAATGAGCAGTTCTTC. Its protein is CASSPTSGRRYNEQFF.

This rearrangement joins TRBV11-2 to TRBJ2-7; D possibly corresponds to TRBD1 (5 bases). V was pared by 9 bases and J by 1 base, with 19 bases between. The CDR3 is made up of 15 amino acids. Germline V gene lookup returns CDR1 SGHAT and CDR2 FQNNGV. The CDR3 reads CASILNLQASYEQYF. The CDR3 nucleotides are TGTGCCAGTATCTTAAACTTACAGGCTTCCTACGAGCAGTACTTC.

The J gene is TRBJ2-7, the V gene TRBV12-3 or TRBV12-4; TRBD2 aligns across 10 bases. CDR3 length equals 13 residues. J lost 6 bases, V lost 6 bases, and 5 bases had no gene match. The CDR3 loop reads CASRLAGESEQYF. The CDR3 coding sequence is TGTGCCAGCAGGCTAGCGGGAGAAAGCGAGCAGTACTTC.

The chain has TRBV9 and TRBJ2-1; no reliable D call. The germline CDR1 and CDR2 sequences are SGDLS and YYNGEE. The CDR3 totals 16 residues. The germline V and J ends were trimmed by 0 bases and 4 bases, with 14 bases remaining between them. The DNA for the CDR3 is TGTGCCAGCAGCGTAGATGGGCACAGATCTTACAATGAGCAGTTCTTC. Its translation is CASSVDGHRSYNEQFF. Complete variable domain (other parts from reference TRBV9 and TRBJ2-1): DSGVTQTPKHLITATGQRVTLRCSPRSGDLSVYWYQQSLDQGLQFLIQYYNGEERAKGNILERFSAQQFPDLHSELNLSSLELGDSALYFCASSVDGHRSYNEQFFGPGTRLTVL.

Concerning this clonotype: One junction end disagrees with the germline gene, perhaps due to a read error. The J gene is TRBJ2-1, the V gene TRBV29-1, with a tentative D call TRBD2 (5 bases). The CDR3 has 12 amino acids. Germline-derived CDR1 and CDR2 are SQVTM and ANQGSEA. The CDR3 DNA reads TGTAGCGCCGAGGACTGGGCAAATGAGCTGTTCTTC. It yields the protein CSAEDWANELFF.

In regard to this clonotype: This could be a read error, since a much larger clone is one nucleotide away. The chain uses TRBV4-1 and TRBJ2-3; 9 bases are a match to TRBD1. This CDR3 spans 16 amino acids. The germline CDR1 and CDR2 sequences are MGHRA and YSYEKL. CDR3 protein: CASSRGTGPPGDTKYF. The CDR3 coding sequence is TGCGCCAGCAGCCGCGGGACAGGGCCTCCCGGAGATACGAAGTATTTT.

In this sample, this clonotype turned up a few times. V gene TRBV5-1 combines with J gene TRBJ1-6; D is uncertain. Trimming shortened V by 5 bases and J by 7 bases, and 10 bases separated the two germline ends. CDR1 and CDR2 (germline): SGHRS, YFSETQ. The CDR3 is made up of 13 amino acids. CDR3 sequence: CASRALGNSPLHF. CDR3 bases: TGCGCCAGCAGAGCCCTCGGGAATTCACCCCTCCACTTT.

As regards this clonotype: Sequence at one end of the junction differs from germline and may be a read error. This sequence joins TRBV11-2 and TRBJ2-5, with 13 bases matching TRBD2. Germline V lookup: CDR1 SGHAT, CDR2 FQNNGV. The CDR3 totals 16 residues. For the CDR3, the DNA is TGTGCCAGTAGCTTAAGACCAACTAGCGGGAGGGAGGCCCAGTACTTC. Encoded protein: CASSLRPTSGREAQYF.

On this clonotype itself: One end of the junction varies from germline; a read error may be responsible. V and J are TRBV4-1 and TRBJ2-3, with unresolved D. CDR1 and CDR2 (germline): MGHRA, YSYEKL. This CDR3 has 14 residues. This CDR3 is CASSSIGSTVTQYF. The CDR3 coding sequence is TGCGCCAGCAGTTCGATAGGCAGTACAGTTACGCAGTATTTT.

The chain joins TRBV29-1 to TRBJ2-7, with D possibly called TRBD1 or TRBD2 (5 bases each). This CDR3 has 11 residues. Germline V gene sequence: CDR1 SQVTM, CDR2 ANQGSEA. Trimming took 4 bases from V and 6 from J, leaving 10 bases between them. The CDR3 DNA sequence: TGCAGCGTTGGCCAGGGACGCGAGCAGTACTTC. Protein product: CSVGQGREQYF.

This clonotype was picked up many times. The V and J genes are TRBV11-2 and TRBJ2-1; D is ambiguous. The CDR3 contains 15 residues. Germline V CDR1 and CDR2: SGHAT, FQNNGV. Trimming cost V 1 base and J 0 bases, with 7 bases left between them. The CDR3 reads CASSLGLGSYNEQFF. CDR3 in DNA: TGTGCCAGCAGCTTAGGACTGGGCTCCTACAATGAGCAGTTCTTC.

With respect to this clonotype: Relative to the germline gene, one junction end is altered; a read error may explain this. This sequence joins TRBV6-5 and TRBJ2-3; D is unresolved. CDR3 size: 16 residues. CDR1 is MNHEY and CDR2 is SVGAGI in the germline V gene. CDR3 DNA: TGTGCCAGCAGTTCTTATAGCAGGACGGGCCCAGATACACAGTATTTT. Amino acid sequence: CASSSYSRTGPDTQYF.

This clonotype was seen more than once but under ten times. The CDR3 DNA sequence: TGCGCCAGCAGCTTACAAATACCGGGGGAGGGCGAGCAGTACTTC. Translated: CASSLQIPGEGEQYF. The rearrangement joins TRBV5-1 to TRBJ2-7, with 7 positions matching TRBD2. CDR3 size: 15 residues. CDR1 SGHRS and CDR2 YFSETQ come from the germline V gene. The V and J ends lost 2 bases and 6 bases, in that order; junction bases with no gene match: 11. The full variable domain, with the rest looked up from reference TRBV5-1 and TRBJ2-7, is KAGVTQTPRYLIKTRGQQVTLSCSPISGHRSVSWYQQTPGQGLQFLFEYFSETQRNKGNFPGRFSGRQFSNSRSEMNVSTLELGDSALYLCASSLQIPGEGEQYFGPGTRLTVT.

As concerns this clonotype: Possible read error: a much larger clone is one base away. The CDR3 protein is CASRTGSYKNIQYF. CDR3 in DNA: TGTGCCAGCCGGACAGGGTCGTACAAAAACATTCAGTACTTC. The chain couples TRBV6-2 or TRBV6-3 to TRBJ2-4; TRBD1 agrees at 8 bases. V lost 8 bases and J lost 3; bases outside the gene matches: 6. CDR1 is MNHEY and CDR2 is SVGEGT in the germline V gene. This CDR3 is 14 amino acids long.

This chain connects TRBV30 to TRBJ2-5, with TRBD1 matching 12 bases. The CDR3 covers 15 residues. Germline V gives CDR1 GTSNPN, CDR2 SVGIG (reference sequence). The trim removed 0 bases at V and 3 bases at J, leaving 2 bases unmatched. CDR3 coding DNA: TGTGCCTGGAGTGTGGGACAGGGGGCAAAAGAGACCCAGTACTTC. It codes for CAWSVGQGAKETQYF.

CDR3 in amino acids: CASSYSPRQGTEAFF. CDR3 bases: TGTGCCAGCAGTTACTCTCCCCGGCAGGGCACTGAAGCTTTCTTT. The rearrangement links TRBV6-5 to TRBJ1-1, with D perhaps TRBD1 (5 bases). This CDR3 spans 15 amino acids. Germline V gives CDR1 MNHEY, CDR2 SVGAGI. With 0 bases removed from V and 4 bases from J, the gap between germline ends came to 12 bases.